This T cell receptor (beta chain) was identified in a study of shared clonotypes between healthy human individuals. Findings and caveats of the study: For naive CD4 cells, approximately 4.8% of clonotypes were shared across a few donors. Across subsets, estimated richness was generally greater for naive than for memory populations.

Remarks on this clone: Its target is not known.

CDR1 is MGHDK and CDR2 is SYGVNS in the germline V gene. CDR3 length: 14 amino acids. With 5 bases removed from V and 4 bases from J, the gap between germline ends came to 12 bases. Assay: immunoSEQ multiplex PCR; the TCRdb copy retains only in-frame clones and omits some. The repertoire includes a few million clones, roughly nine tenths of them detected once, and roughly 0.15% sits in the top ten. Sample: naive CD4+ T cells sorted from blood. Indicated subset: CD45RA+ positively selected. This receptor was obtained from a man younger than 30 in good health. The chain has TRBV25-1 and TRBJ2-1; no reliable D call. This CDR3 reads CASSLLNFYNEQFF. In nucleotides, the CDR3 is TGTGCCAGCAGTCTACTAAATTTTTACAATGAGCAGTTCTTC. Filled out from reference TRBV25-1 and TRBJ2-1, the complete variable domain reads EADIYQTPRYLVIGTGKKITLECSQTMGHDKMYWYQQDPGMELHLIHYSYGVNSTEKGDLSSESTVSRIRTEHFPLTLESARPSHTSQYLCASSLLNFYNEQFFGPGTRLTVL.